Listed below are T cell receptor beta chains from one sample, sequenced in a study of OX40 agonist ivuxolimab in advanced cancers. Assay: immunoSEQ multiplex PCR; the TCRdb copy retains only in-frame clones and omits some. The sample has under 70,000 clones, around 89% seen once; the top ten hold approximately 1.5%. The material was CD4+ or CD8+ T cells sorted from blood, obtained in a trial of the OX40 agonist ivuxolimab. Source of these receptors: an adult with an advanced solid tumor such as melanoma, head and neck, liver or kidney cancer. Both conserved end residues are part of each CDR3. D genes are given only for firm matches. Clone size, where shown, is once, few, many, or a class for clones that have expanded.

J gene | D gene | clone size | V gene | CDR3 protein | CDR3 DNA
TRBJ1-2 | TRBD1 | - | TRBV5-1 | CASSPGQGGNYTF | TGCGCCAGCAGCCCGGGACAGGGAGGAAACTACACCTTC
TRBJ1-2 | - | - | TRBV10-3 | CAISRGADGYTF | TGTGCCATCTCTCGAGGGGCTGATGGCTACACCTTC
TRBJ2-7 | - | - | TRBV19 | CASSFNRYEQYF | TGTGCCAGTAGTTTCAACAGGTACGAGCAGTACTTC
TRBJ2-7 | - | once | TRBV21-1 | CAKPYSRARLGASYEQYF | TGTGCCAAACCTTACAGCAGGGCCAGACTAGGGGCCTCCTACGAGCAGTACTTC
TRBJ1-5 | - | few | TRBV5-1 | CASSLGWGGSNQPQHF | TGCGCCAGCAGCTTGGGTTGGGGCGGGAGCAATCAGCCCCAGCATTTT
TRBJ2-1 | TRBD2 | - | TRBV6-6 | CASSRLAGAYNEQFF | TGTGCCAGCAGCCGACTAGCGGGGGCCTACAATGAGCAGTTCTTC
TRBJ2-5 | - | - | TRBV5-1 | CASSLGGSRETQYF | TGCGCCAGCAGCTTGGGGGGATCGAGGGAGACCCAGTACTTC
TRBJ2-7 | TRBD2 | - | TRBV5-5 | CASSRTSGSTYEQYF | TGTGCCAGCAGCCGGACTAGCGGCTCTACCTACGAGCAGTACTTC
TRBJ2-7 | - | few | TRBV6-6 | CASSRRSYEQYF | TGTGCCAGCAGTAGAAGATCCTACGAGCAGTACTTC
TRBJ1-1 | - | - | TRBV10-3 | CAISDRKEAFF | TGTGCCATCAGTGATAGGAAGGAAGCTTTCTTT
TRBJ1-1 | - | - | TRBV11-3 | CASSLDPTTEAFF | TGTGCCAGCAGCTTAGATCCGACGACTGAAGCTTTCTTT
TRBJ1-1 | - | - | TRBV29-1 | CSVEADGGTTEAFF | TGCAGCGTTGAGGCCGATGGGGGGACTACTGAAGCTTTCTTT
TRBJ1-2 | TRBD1 | once | TRBV18 | CASSDRSGLGYGYTF | TGTGCCAGCTCGGACAGGTCAGGGTTGGGATATGGCTACACCTTC
TRBJ1-3 | - | - | TRBV30 | CAWSVGDSGNTIYF | TGTGCCTGGAGTGTGGGGGACTCTGGAAACACCATATATTTT
TRBJ1-1 | - | - | TRBV29-1 | CSVLQGGTEAFF | TGCAGCGTTCTACAGGGTGGCACTGAAGCTTTCTTT
TRBJ1-3 | - | - | TRBV6-1 | CASSPTGEGNTIYF | TGTGCCAGCAGCCCCACGGGGGAAGGAAACACCATATATTTT
TRBJ2-2 | TRBD2 | - | TRBV11-3 | CASSPGLGQAGELFF | TGTGCCAGCAGCCCAGGACTAGGTCAGGCCGGGGAGCTGTTTTTT
TRBJ2-7 | - | - | TRBV5-4 | CASSSSDIYEQYF | TGTGCCAGCAGCTCCTCCGACATATACGAGCAGTACTTC
TRBJ2-1 | - | - | TRBV11-2 | CASSPGYNEQFF | TGTGCCAGCAGCCCCGGGTACAATGAGCAGTTCTTC
TRBJ2-7 | TRBD1 | - | TRBV5-1 | CASSLGGTGYNEQYF | TGCGCCAGCAGCTTGGGAGGGACAGGGTACAACGAGCAGTACTTC
TRBJ2-7 | - | - | TRBV6-5 | CASTSSSTGNYEQYF | TGTGCCAGTACCTCCTCCTCGACAGGAAACTACGAGCAGTACTTC
TRBJ2-7 | - | - | TRBV11-2 | CASSLGAGGGYEQYF | TGTGCCAGCAGCTTAGGGGCAGGGGGAGGCTACGAGCAGTACTTC
TRBJ1-5 | TRBD1 | - | TRBV6-1 | CASSARQGKGTIQPQHF | TGTGCCAGCAGTGCAAGACAGGGAAAGGGGACGATTCAGCCCCAGCATTTT
TRBJ1-6 | - | few | TRBV5-1 | CASSLVPSRSPLHF | TGCGCCAGCAGCTTGGTCCCTTCGAGGTCACCCCTCCACTTT
TRBJ2-4 | TRBD2 | - | TRBV11-2 | CASSPHPSGSGSKNIQYF | TGTGCCAGCAGCCCCCACCCTAGCGGGAGTGGGTCCAAAAACATTCAGTACTTC
TRBJ2-7 | - | - | TRBV6-5 | CASSYARGGYEQYF | TGTGCCAGCAGTTACGCCAGGGGGGGCTACGAGCAGTACTTC
TRBJ2-6 | - | once | TRBV7-9 | CASSLAGGANVLTF | TGTGCCAGCAGCTTGGCGGGTGGGGCCAACGTCCTGACTTTC
TRBJ1-2 | TRBD1 | - | TRBV5-1 | CASSLGDRGFGYTF | TGCGCCAGCAGCTTGGGGGACAGGGGATTTGGCTACACCTTC
TRBJ1-2 | - | few | TRBV2 | CASSEVDSVYGYTF | TGTGCCAGCAGTGAGGTAGACAGCGTCTATGGCTACACCTTC
TRBJ2-5 | TRBD2 | - | TRBV6-5 | CASSYSNSGGETQYF | TGTGCCAGCAGTTACTCGAATAGCGGGGGTGAGACCCAGTACTTC
TRBJ1-2 | - | - | TRBV10-3 | CAISESGGPYGYTF | TGTGCCATCAGTGAGTCGGGGGGTCCCTATGGCTACACCTTC
TRBJ2-7 | TRBD2 | - | TRBV29-1 | CSVKRGYEQYF | TGCAGCGTTAAGCGGGGCTACGAGCAGTACTTC
TRBJ2-5 | TRBD1 | few | TRBV5-4 | CASSPGQGWQETQYF | TGTGCCAGCAGCCCTGGACAGGGGTGGCAAGAGACCCAGTACTTC
TRBJ1-5 | - | medium-sized | TRBV6-5 | CASRYDGNQPQHF | TGTGCCAGCCGGTACGACGGCAATCAGCCCCAGCATTTT
TRBJ1-4 | - | - | TRBV6-1 | CASSIRGANEKLFF | TGTGCCAGCAGTATCAGGGGTGCTAATGAAAAACTGTTTTTT
TRBJ1-2 | - | - | TRBV5-1 | CASSRGVGQAVGYTF | TGCGCCAGCAGCCGAGGGGTGGGTCAGGCAGTCGGCTACACCTTC
TRBJ2-6 | - | - | TRBV5-1 | CASSLRGPGANVLTF | TGCGCCAGCAGCTTACGGGGCCCTGGGGCCAACGTCCTGACTTTC
TRBJ2-2 | - | few | TRBV19 | CASSRADANTGELFF | TGTGCCAGTAGTCGTGCCGATGCGAACACCGGGGAGCTGTTTTTT
TRBJ2-4 | - | once | TRBV5-1 | CASSDPAGQNIQYF | TGCGCCAGCAGCGACCCCGCAGGCCAAAACATTCAGTACTTC
TRBJ1-1 | TRBD1 | - | TRBV30 | CAWSPGTGIRAFF | TGTGCCTGGAGCCCCGGGACAGGGATTCGGGCTTTCTTT